The subject of this entry is one TCR beta chain. The sample comes from a study of blood T cell repertoires in COVID-19. Per germline, CDR1 SGHTA and CDR2 FQGNSA. With 0 bases clipped from V and 8 bases from J, the junction kept 4 bases outside the gene matches. This CDR3 is 16 amino acids long. TCRdb's table, derived via immunoSEQ multiplex PCR, lists solely in-frame clones and lacks some. Counted here are a few hundred thousand clones, 70% to 90% occurring once; the ten biggest clones make up roughly 12%. The source material was peripheral blood. This sequence was found in a woman aged 50 to 60 with COVID-19, enrolled during active disease. The chain joins TRBV7-2 to TRBJ2-3, with TRBD2 identical over 14 bases. CDR3 in DNA: TGTGCCAGCAGCTTAGCGGCGACTAGCGGGGGGGGTACGCAGTATTTT. It codes for CASSLAATSGGGTQYF.